The present entry profiles one T cell receptor beta chain with its context. Its antigen is unknown. The CDR3 totals 13 residues. With 5 bases removed from V and 8 bases from J, the gap between germline ends came to 15 bases. TCRdb fed the 5' RACE reads into MiXCR, producing one record per CDR3 protein. The table has roughly 750,000 distinct CDR3 sequences, 21% seen once; the top ten hold about 4.3%. This specimen comes from a study of identical twins. Study-level results: The study drew conclusions from cross-sectional statistical analysis, not from following the same donors.

Separately, the same data were catalogued under a study of T cells expressing NK-cell markers. From that study: Similarly, these clonotypes led the CD3+CD56-NKG2C+ fraction as well in a few donors. Expanded NKG2C+ T cell clones had unclear HCMV specificity.

The receptor's source is a woman between 18 and 29 years old in good health. Material for sequencing was PBMCs. The rearrangement uses TRBV12-3 or TRBV12-4 and TRBJ1-1; D unclear. Here the CDR3 reads CASSPERPSEAFF. DNA of the CDR3: TGTGCCAGCAGTCCAGAGCGCCCTTCGGAAGCTTTCTTT.